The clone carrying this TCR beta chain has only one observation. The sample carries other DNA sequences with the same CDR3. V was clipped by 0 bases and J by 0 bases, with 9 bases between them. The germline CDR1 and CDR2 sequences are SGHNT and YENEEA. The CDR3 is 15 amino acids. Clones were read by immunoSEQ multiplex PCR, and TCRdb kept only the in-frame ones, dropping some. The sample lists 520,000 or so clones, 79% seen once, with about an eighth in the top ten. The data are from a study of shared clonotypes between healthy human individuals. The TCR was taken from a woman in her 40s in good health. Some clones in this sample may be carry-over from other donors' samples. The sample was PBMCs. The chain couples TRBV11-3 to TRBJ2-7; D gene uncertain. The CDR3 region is CASSLEGGSSYEQYF. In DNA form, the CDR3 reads TGTGCCAGCAGCTTAGAGGGTGGCAGCTCCTACGAGCAGTACTTC.